One TCR beta chain is described in this entry. What it recognizes is unknown. One end of the junction varies from germline; a read error may be responsible. These data come from a study of cytomegalovirus exposure and HLA in healthy donors. Study in general: Early release data held 85 million or so unique TCRs from HLA-typed donors. General observations from the study: The authors excluded some V segments, including TRBV6-2 and TRBV6-3, as indistinguishable. It was 164 TCR beta chains that were listed as cytomegalovirus-associated. Roughly even sequencing depth across donors was the assumption behind the presence/absence analyses.

Researchers ran the PCR with 60 Vbeta and 13 Jbeta primers. Clones were sequenced by immunoSEQ multiplex PCR, and TCRdb holds only the in-frame ones, with some missing. The data hold 110,000 or so clones, with around three quarters observed a single time. The CDR3 has 15 residues. In germline, CDR1 is SEHNR, CDR2 FQNEAQ (reference sequence). The V call is TRBV7-9, the J call TRBJ2-3; D gene uncertain. Material: PBMCs. The receptor was isolated from a woman between 50 and 59 years old in good health and CMV-seropositive. The CDR3: CSSSSSGWAPDTQYF. The DNA for the CDR3 is TGTTCCAGCAGCTCCAGTGGGTGGGCCCCAGATACGCAGTATTTT.